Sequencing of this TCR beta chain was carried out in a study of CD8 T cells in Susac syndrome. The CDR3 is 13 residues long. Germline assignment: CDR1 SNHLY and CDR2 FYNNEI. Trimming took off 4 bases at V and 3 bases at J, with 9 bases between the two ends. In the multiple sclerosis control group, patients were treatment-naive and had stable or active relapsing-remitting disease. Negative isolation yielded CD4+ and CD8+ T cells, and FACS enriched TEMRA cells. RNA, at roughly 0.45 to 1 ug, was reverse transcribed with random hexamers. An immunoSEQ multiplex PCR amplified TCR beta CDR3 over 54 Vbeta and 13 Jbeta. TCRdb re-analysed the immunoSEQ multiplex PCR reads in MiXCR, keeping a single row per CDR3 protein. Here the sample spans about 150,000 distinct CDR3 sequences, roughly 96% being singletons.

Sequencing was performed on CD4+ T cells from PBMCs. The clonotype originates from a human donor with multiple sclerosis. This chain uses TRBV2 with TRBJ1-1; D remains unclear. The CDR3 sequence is CASSAGEDTEAFF. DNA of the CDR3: TGTGCCAGCAGTGCCGGGGAGGACACTGAAGCTTTCTTT.